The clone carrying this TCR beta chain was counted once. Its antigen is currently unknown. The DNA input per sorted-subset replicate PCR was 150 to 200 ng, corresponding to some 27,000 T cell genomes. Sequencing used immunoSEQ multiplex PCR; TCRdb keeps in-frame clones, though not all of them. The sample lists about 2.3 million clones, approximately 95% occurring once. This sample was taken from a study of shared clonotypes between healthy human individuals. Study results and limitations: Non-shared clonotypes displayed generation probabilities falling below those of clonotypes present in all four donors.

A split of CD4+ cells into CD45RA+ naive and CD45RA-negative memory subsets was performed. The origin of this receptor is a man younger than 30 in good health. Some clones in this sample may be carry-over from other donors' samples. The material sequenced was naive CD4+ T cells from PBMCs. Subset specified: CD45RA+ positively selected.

The chain's CDR3 is CATSRSPGLAGLGPTNEQFF. CDR3 DNA sequence: TGTGCCACCAGCAGATCCCCGGGACTAGCGGGATTGGGACCGACCAATGAGCAGTTCTTC. The chain uses TRBV15 and TRBJ2-1; TRBD2 aligns across 13 bases. The germline V gene has CDR1 LNHNV and CDR2 YYDKDF (reference sequence). The CDR3 sequence is 20 residues long. Trimming removed 2 bases from V and 6 bases from J; junction bases left unmatched: 16.